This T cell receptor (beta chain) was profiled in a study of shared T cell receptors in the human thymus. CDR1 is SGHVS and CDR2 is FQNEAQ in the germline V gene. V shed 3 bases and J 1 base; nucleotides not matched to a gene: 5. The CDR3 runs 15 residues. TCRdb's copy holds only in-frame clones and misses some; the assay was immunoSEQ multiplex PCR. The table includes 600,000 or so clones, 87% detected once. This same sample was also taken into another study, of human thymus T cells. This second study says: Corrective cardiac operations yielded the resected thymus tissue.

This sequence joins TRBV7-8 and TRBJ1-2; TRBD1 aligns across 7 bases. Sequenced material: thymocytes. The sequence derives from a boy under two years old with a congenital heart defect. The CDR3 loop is CASSFGTDNNYGYTF. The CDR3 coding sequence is TGTGCCAGCAGCTTCGGGACAGATAATAACTATGGCTACACCTTC.